This TCR beta chain was found in a study of blood T cell repertoires in COVID-19. For the study at large: Samples taken during acute and convalescent COVID-19 were collected in the United States, Italy and Spain. In each case, the material was cDNA or gDNA derived from T cells, B-cell-depleted T cells, or PBMCs.

Trimming pared 3 bases from V and 8 bases from J, leaving 11 bases between. Per the germline V gene, CDR1 is ENHRY and CDR2 is SYGVKD. The CDR3 sequence is 13 residues long. In the authors' workflow: Quantification of nucleated cells was approximated via reference gene primer amplification. Repertoires were generated with immunoSEQ multiplex PCR, while TCRdb's copy carries only in-frame clones and drops some. D and trimming come from the DNA, and the V and J calls and clone size come from that table. The table lists approximately 240,000 clones, approximately 86% of them singletons, with roughly 5.5% in the top ten. The table lists this clone with a few counts.

The sequencing input was peripheral blood. The sequence was collected from a human donor in a cohort sampled during active COVID-19. The chain employs TRBV10-3 and TRBJ2-1; D not resolved. DNA of the CDR3: TGTGCCATCAGTGACTCTAGTCTCGATGAGCAGTTCTTC. It specifies CAISDSSLDEQFF.